Listed here are 6 T cell receptor beta chains from one sample, sequenced in a study of cytomegalovirus exposure and HLA in healthy donors. This PCR relied on a set of 60 Vbeta primers and 13 Jbeta primers. Repertoires were generated with immunoSEQ multiplex PCR, while TCRdb's copy carries only in-frame clones and drops some. The sample gives under 200,000 clones, around 78% of which show up once; approximately 2% is in the top ten. The sample taken for sequencing was PBMCs. All receptors come from a man aged 25-45 years in good health and CMV-seronegative.

V is TRBV29-1 and J is TRBJ1-2, with a tentative D call TRBD1 (5 bases). Between the trimmed V and J ends, which lost 2 bases and 5 bases, there was a span of 6 bases. The CDR3 consists of 11 residues. The V gene's germline CDR1 is SQVTM and CDR2 ANQGSEA. CDR3 residues: CSVEQGYGYTF. The CDR3 DNA follows: TGCAGCGTTGAACAGGGTTATGGCTACACCTTC.

The rearrangement links TRBV11-3 to TRBJ2-1, with a weak D call TRBD2 (6 bases). Per germline, CDR1 SGHNT and CDR2 YENEEA. Trimming stripped 5 bases from V and 4 bases from J, with 18 bases between. The CDR3 covers 16 residues. The CDR3 nucleotides are TGTGCCAGCAGCCCGCCGGCCAGCGGGTGGTACAATGAGCAGTTCTTC. Translated: CASSPPASGWYNEQFF.

V gene TRBV7-9 combines with J gene TRBJ2-2; 9 bases are a match to TRBD2. This CDR3 region has 15 residues. V lost 5 bases, J lost 3 bases, and 4 bases stayed unmatched. Per the germline V gene, CDR1 is SEHNR and CDR2 is FQNEAQ (reference sequence). CDR3 protein: CASSRTSADTGELFF. The DNA of the CDR3 is TGTGCCAGCAGCCGGACTAGCGCGGACACCGGGGAGCTGTTTTTT.

The chain combines TRBV6-5 with TRBJ1-2, with D possibly being TRBD1 (6 bases). The CDR3 extends over 12 amino acids. The germline V gene encodes CDR1 MNHEY and CDR2 SVGAGI. V dropped 9 bases and J dropped 2 bases, with 10 bases sitting between them. The DNA for the CDR3 is TGTGCCAGTCACAGGGAGAACTATGGCTACACCTTC. This gives the protein CASHRENYGYTF.

In this sample, this clone turned up a few times. The chain is built from TRBV5-1 and TRBJ2-1; TRBD2 matches at 9 bases. V lost 0 bases, J lost 7 bases, and 5 bases stayed unmatched. CDR3 length: 15 amino acids. Germline lookup yields CDR1 SGHRS and CDR2 YFSETQ. The CDR3 protein is CASSLARREGNEQFF. In DNA form, the CDR3 reads TGCGCCAGCAGCTTGGCCCGGCGGGAGGGGAATGAGCAGTTCTTC.

The V call is TRBV15, the J call TRBJ2-3, with 7 positions matching TRBD2. V dropped 0 bases and J dropped 3; count of bases not matched to a gene: 6. The CDR3 runs 16 residues. Germline V gives CDR1 LNHNV, CDR2 YYDKDF (reference sequence). The CDR3 reads CATSRDSGGGTDTQYF. DNA of the CDR3: TGTGCCACCAGCAGAGATTCGGGGGGAGGTACAGATACGCAGTATTTT.